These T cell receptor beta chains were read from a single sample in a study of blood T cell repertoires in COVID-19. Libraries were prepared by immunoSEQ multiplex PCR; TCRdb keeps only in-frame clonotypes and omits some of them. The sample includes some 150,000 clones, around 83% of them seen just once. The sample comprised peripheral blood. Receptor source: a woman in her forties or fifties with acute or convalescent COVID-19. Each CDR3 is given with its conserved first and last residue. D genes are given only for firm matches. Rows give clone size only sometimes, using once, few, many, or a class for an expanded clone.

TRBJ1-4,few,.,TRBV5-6,CASSLWGATNEKLFF,TGTGCCAGCAGCTTGTGGGGCGCAACTAATGAAAAACTGTTTTTT
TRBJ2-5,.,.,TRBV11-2,CASSRPMADQETQYF,TGTGCCAGCAGCCGGCCCATGGCGGACCAAGAGACCCAGTACTTC
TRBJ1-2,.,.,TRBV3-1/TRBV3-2,CASSQVSGSGGYTF,TGTGCCAGCAGCCAAGTTTCCGGGAGCGGCGGCTACACCTTC
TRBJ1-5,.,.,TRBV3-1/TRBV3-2,CASSPGNQPQHF,TGTGCCAGCAGCCCTGGCAATCAGCCCCAGCATTTT
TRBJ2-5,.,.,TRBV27,CASRLPSQETQYF,TGTGCCAGCAGACTACCCAGCCAAGAGACCCAGTACTTC
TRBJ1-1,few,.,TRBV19,CASRERTNTEAFF,TGTGCCAGTCGGGAGAGGACGAACACTGAAGCTTTCTTT
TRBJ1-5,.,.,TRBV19,CASSIVDNYSNQPQHF,TGTGCCAGTAGTATAGTGGACAACTATAGCAATCAGCCCCAGCATTTT
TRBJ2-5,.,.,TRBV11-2,CASSRTGLLETQYF,TGTGCCAGCAGCCGTACGGGACTCTTAGAGACCCAGTACTTC
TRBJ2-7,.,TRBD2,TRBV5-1,CASSPPGRAGVGGYEQYF,TGCGCCAGCAGCCCCCCGGGTAGAGCGGGAGTCGGAGGTTACGAGCAGTACTTC
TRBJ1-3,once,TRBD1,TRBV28,CASSPGTGSSGNTIYF,TGTGCCAGCAGCCCAGGGACAGGGAGCTCTGGAAACACCATATATTTT
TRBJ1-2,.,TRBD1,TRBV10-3,CAISESGQGGTDGYTF,TGTGCCATCAGTGAGTCGGGACAGGGAGGCACCGATGGCTACACCTTC
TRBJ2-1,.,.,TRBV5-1,CASSLVGDNEQFF,TGCGCCAGCAGCTTGGTAGGGGACAATGAGCAGTTCTTC
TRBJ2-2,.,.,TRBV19,CASSIATQGTGELFF,TGTGCCAGTAGTATAGCGACCCAGGGGACCGGGGAGCTGTTTTTT
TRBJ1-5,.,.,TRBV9,CASSVGPQGNQPQHF,TGTGCCAGCAGCGTAGGACCACAGGGCAATCAGCCCCAGCATTTT
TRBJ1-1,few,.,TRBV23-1,CASSPPKVGGTEAFF,TGCGCCAGCAGTCCCCCTAAGGTGGGGGGCACTGAAGCTTTCTTT
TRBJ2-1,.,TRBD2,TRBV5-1,CASSLIGLAANEQFF,TGCGCCAGCAGCTTGATAGGACTAGCGGCCAATGAGCAGTTCTTC
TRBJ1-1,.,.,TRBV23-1,CASSQSSRGGDTEAFF,TGCGCCAGCAGTCAATCGAGCCGGGGGGGGGACACTGAAGCTTTCTTT
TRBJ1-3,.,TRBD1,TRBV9,CASSVTGLAGGNTIYF,TGTGCCAGCAGCGTGACAGGGCTGGCTGGTGGAAACACCATATATTTT
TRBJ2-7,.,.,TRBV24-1,CATSDLRQFYEQYF,TGTGCCACCAGTGATTTGCGACAGTTCTACGAGCAGTACTTC
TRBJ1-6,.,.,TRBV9,CASSVEEAPPPPLHF,TGTGCCAGCAGCGTAGAAGAGGCGCCCCCTCCACCCCTCCACTTT
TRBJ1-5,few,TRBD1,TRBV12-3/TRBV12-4,CASSIGTEQPQHF,TGTGCCAGCTCAATCGGGACAGAACAGCCCCAGCATTTT
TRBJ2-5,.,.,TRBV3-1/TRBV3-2,CASSQVSETQYF,TGTGCCAGCAGCCAAGTTTCGGAGACCCAGTACTTC
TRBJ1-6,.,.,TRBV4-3,CASSQEVKRVLSPLHF,TGCGCCAGCAGCCAAGAAGTCAAACGGGTTTTGTCACCCCTCCACTTT
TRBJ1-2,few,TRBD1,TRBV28,CASSSLHPGQNYGYTF,TGTGCCAGCAGTTCTCTCCACCCGGGACAGAACTATGGCTACACCTTC
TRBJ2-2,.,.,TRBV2,CASSESRLNTGELFF,TGTGCCAGCAGTGAAAGCAGGTTGAACACCGGGGAGCTGTTTTTT
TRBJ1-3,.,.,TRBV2,CASSESGGNTIYF,TGTGCCAGCAGTGAGAGCGGGGGGAACACCATATATTTT
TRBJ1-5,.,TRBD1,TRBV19,CASRTTGDQPQHF,TGTGCCAGTAGAACCACAGGGGATCAGCCCCAGCATTTT
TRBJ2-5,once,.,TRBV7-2,CASSSSFAGQETQYF,TGTGCCAGCAGCTCCAGCTTTGCAGGGCAAGAGACCCAGTACTTC
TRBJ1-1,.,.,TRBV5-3,CARSPPNWAFF,TGTGCCAGAAGCCCCCCTAACTGGGCTTTCTTT
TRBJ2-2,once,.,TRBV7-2,CASSLEWASGELFF,TGTGCCAGCAGCTTAGAATGGGCCTCCGGGGAGCTGTTTTTT
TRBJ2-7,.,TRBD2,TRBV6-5,CASSFSGKLYEQYF,TGTGCCAGCAGCTTTAGCGGGAAGCTCTACGAGCAGTACTTC
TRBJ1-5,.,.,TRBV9,CASSPGGISNQPQHF,TGTGCCAGCAGCCCCGGGGGGATTAGCAATCAGCCCCAGCATTTT
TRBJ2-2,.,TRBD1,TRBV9,CASTWGQGALTNTGELFF,TGTGCCAGCACCTGGGGACAGGGAGCTTTGACGAACACCGGGGAGCTGTTTTTT
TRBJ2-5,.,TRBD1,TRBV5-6,CASSRVDRDQETQYF,TGTGCCAGCAGCCGAGTCGACAGGGACCAAGAGACCCAGTACTTC
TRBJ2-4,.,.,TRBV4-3,CASSMEPHKENIQYF,TGCGCCAGCAGCATGGAGCCTCATAAAGAAAACATTCAGTACTTC
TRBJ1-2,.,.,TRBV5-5,CASSLGTDTNYGYTF,TGTGCCAGCAGCTTAGGAACAGACACTAACTATGGCTACACCTTC
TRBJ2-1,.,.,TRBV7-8,CASSLDQSYNEQFF,TGTGCCAGCAGCTTAGATCAGTCCTACAATGAGCAGTTCTTC
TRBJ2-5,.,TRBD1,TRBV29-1,CSVTRGPETQYF,TGCAGCGTTACCAGGGGGCCTGAGACCCAGTACTTC
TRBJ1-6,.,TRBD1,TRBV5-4,CASSFPGQGLYNSPLHF,TGTGCCAGCAGCTTTCCGGGACAGGGATTATATAATTCACCCCTCCACTTT
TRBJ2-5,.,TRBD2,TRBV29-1,CSVGGEVGETQYF,TGCAGCGTCGGGGGGGAGGTGGGCGAGACCCAGTACTTC
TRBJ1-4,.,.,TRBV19,CASSPWGANEKLFF,TGTGCCAGTAGCCCGTGGGGCGCTAATGAAAAACTGTTTTTT
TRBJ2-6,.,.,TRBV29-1,CSVGSSSVLTF,TGCAGCGTTGGGTCTAGCAGCGTCCTGACTTTC
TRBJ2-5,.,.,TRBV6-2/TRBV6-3,CASSGLDNGRKTQYF,TGTGCCAGCAGTGGACTCGATAATGGTCGAAAGACCCAGTACTTC
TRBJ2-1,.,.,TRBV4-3,CASSQVGGFGNEQFF,TGCGCCAGCAGCCAAGTTGGGGGGTTTGGGAATGAGCAGTTCTTC
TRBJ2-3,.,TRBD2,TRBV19,CASSSRLAGADTQYF,TGTGCCAGTAGTTCAAGACTAGCGGGAGCAGATACGCAGTATTTT
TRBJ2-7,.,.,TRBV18,CASSPGEQYEQYF,TGTGCCAGCTCACCAGGAGAACAATACGAGCAGTACTTC
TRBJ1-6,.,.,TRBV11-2,CASSFPLNSPLHF,TGTGCCAGCAGCTTCCCCCTAAATTCACCCCTCCACTTT
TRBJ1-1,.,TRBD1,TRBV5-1,CASSPGTGDPGMNTEAFF,TGCGCCAGCAGCCCCGGGACAGGGGATCCCGGGATGAACACTGAAGCTTTCTTT
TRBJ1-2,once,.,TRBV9,CASSVSTGLGGYTF,TGTGCCAGCAGCGTATCAACAGGGCTGGGTGGCTACACCTTC
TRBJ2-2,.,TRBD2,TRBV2,CASSIAGHTGELFF,TGTGCCAGCAGCATAGCGGGTCACACCGGGGAGCTGTTTTTT
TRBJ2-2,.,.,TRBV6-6,CASRPGPGELFF,TGTGCCAGCAGGCCGGGTCCCGGGGAGCTGTTTTTT
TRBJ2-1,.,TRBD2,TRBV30,CAWSDPRLAGGRGQFF,TGTGCCTGGAGTGATCCCAGACTAGCGGGAGGCCGGGGGCAGTTCTTC
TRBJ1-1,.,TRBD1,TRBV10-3,CAISESVPGQGPRLF,TGTGCCATCAGTGAGTCGGTTCCTGGACAGGGCCCCCGGCTCTTT
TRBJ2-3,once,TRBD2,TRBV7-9,CASSSNLAGGPTDTQYF,TGTGCCAGCAGCTCCAATCTAGCGGGGGGCCCGACAGATACGCAGTATTTT
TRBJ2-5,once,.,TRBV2,CASSEPASYETQYF,TGTGCCAGCAGTGAACCAGCGTCGTACGAGACCCAGTACTTC
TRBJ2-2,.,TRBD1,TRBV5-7,CASSSGTGAPTGELFF,TGTGCCAGCAGCTCCGGGACAGGGGCCCCAACCGGGGAGCTGTTTTTT
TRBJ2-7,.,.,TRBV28,CASFRGGRAYEQYF,TGTGCCAGTTTTAGAGGGGGAAGGGCCTACGAGCAGTACTTC
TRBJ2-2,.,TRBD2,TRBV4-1,CASSQEWASGRRIGELFF,TGCGCCAGCAGCCAAGAATGGGCTAGCGGGAGGAGGATCGGGGAGCTGTTTTTT
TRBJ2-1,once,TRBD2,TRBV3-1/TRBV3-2,CASSQAKGGLAGVRNNEQFF,TGTGCCAGCAGCCAAGCCAAAGGCGGACTAGCGGGAGTTAGGAACAATGAGCAGTTCTTC